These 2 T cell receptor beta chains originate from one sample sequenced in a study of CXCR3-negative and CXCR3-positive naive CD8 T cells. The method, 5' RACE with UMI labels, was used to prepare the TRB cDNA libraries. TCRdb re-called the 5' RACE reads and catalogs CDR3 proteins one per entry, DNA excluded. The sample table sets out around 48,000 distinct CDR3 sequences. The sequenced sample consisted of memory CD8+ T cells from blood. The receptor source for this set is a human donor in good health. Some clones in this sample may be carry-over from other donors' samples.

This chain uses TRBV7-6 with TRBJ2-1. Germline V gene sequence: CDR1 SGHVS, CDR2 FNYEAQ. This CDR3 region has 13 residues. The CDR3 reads CASSGEPWNEQFF.

The CDR3 sequence is CASSQSRLAGDEETQYF. This chain links TRBV23-1 with TRBJ2-5; the TRBD2 assignment by TCRdb is unverifiable without DNA. TRBV23-1 is known as an ORF, though its function is uncertain. CDR3 length equals 17 residues.